A selection of T cell receptor beta chains follows, all from one sample in a study of technical replicates of blood from a few donors. Sequencing was performed with immunoSEQ multiplex PCR; in TCRdb, only in-frame clones are kept and a portion is missing. Here the sample spans about 79,000 clones, approximately 94% being singletons. Sequenced input: T cells isolated from PBMCs. The origin of the receptors is a human donor in good health. Each CDR3 is given with its conserved first and last residue.

CASTQSSGEHTDTQYF	TRBJ2-3	TRBV5-4
CASSLSLSGNYEQYF	TRBJ2-7	TRBV27
CASTIQGTYQPQHF	TRBJ1-5	TRBV28
CASSQGVFGTGESLGGYTF	TRBJ1-2	TRBV4-1
CAIRDGREGSGANVLTF	TRBJ2-6	TRBV10-3
CASRGRSSNQPQHF	TRBJ1-5	TRBV23-1
CASSPHPGGVGEQYF	TRBJ2-7	TRBV7-6
CASTPPRGRFTEAFF	TRBJ1-1	TRBV19
CASSPRTSVGETQYF	TRBJ2-5	TRBV19
CASMRDRGQPQHF	TRBJ1-5	TRBV6-4
CATSRDSRTASRETQYF	TRBJ2-5	TRBV15
CASSFDSFVFF	TRBJ2-1	TRBV7-9
CASRLAGGAYNEQFF	TRBJ2-1	TRBV5-1
CASSRLTGDNEQFF	TRBJ2-1	TRBV7-6
CASSYEGSSYNSPLHF	TRBJ1-6	TRBV7-9
CATSRDMRREGKLFF	TRBJ1-4	TRBV15
CASSEDLVTDTQYF	TRBJ2-3	TRBV6-1
CASRYRDTQYF	TRBJ2-3	TRBV28
CASSLISGDGNEQYF	TRBJ2-7	TRBV28
CASSPSGTSPDTQYF	TRBJ2-3	TRBV4-2
CSARAREKLFF	TRBJ1-4	TRBV20-1
CSALDRFEQYF	TRBJ2-7	TRBV20-1
CASSPGLLSGNTIYF	TRBJ1-3	TRBV13
CASSLAGTNQETQYF	TRBJ2-5	TRBV5-8
CASSGTTGKNQPQHF	TRBJ1-5	TRBV6-1
CASSSPQQGASYEQYF	TRBJ2-7	TRBV28
CASSLKAGRVEQYF	TRBJ2-7	TRBV14
CASSLQGGRWTDTQYF	TRBJ2-3	TRBV7-3
CASSPIWLVRGDTQYF	TRBJ2-3	TRBV27
CASSQTGGRNTEAFF	TRBJ1-1	TRBV11-3
CASSVWTGGTAGELFF	TRBJ2-2	TRBV9
CASSLGFRGAVNTGELFF	TRBJ2-2	TRBV5-6
CASSLTISETLNEKLFF	TRBJ1-4	TRBV27
CASSIQTRGEQYF	TRBJ2-7	TRBV19
CASSSIQGKGNTIYF	TRBJ1-3	TRBV11-2
CASSLIWTTTDTQYF	TRBJ2-3	TRBV27
CASSNVGTGETYEQYF	TRBJ2-7	TRBV2
CASSLGMSRPEQFF	TRBJ2-1	TRBV13
CASSRQGRGYTF	TRBJ1-2	TRBV19
CASSLSAQGVHGYTF	TRBJ1-2	TRBV6-4
CASSSTGVYGYTF	TRBJ1-2	TRBV19
CASSLGSGTSKDTQYF	TRBJ2-3	TRBV5-1
CASSPGTPRTYEQYF	TRBJ2-7	TRBV18
CASSLGPTSGRIF	TRBJ2-7	TRBV7-9
CASSPAGTSGYEQYF	TRBJ2-7	TRBV18
CASSLSGRGDYTDTQYF	TRBJ2-3	TRBV5-1
CASSQPGQGGNTIYF	TRBJ1-3	TRBV14